This T cell receptor (beta chain) is drawn from a study of identical twins' blood T cells. As to this clonotype: What it recognizes is unknown. A much larger clone is a single base away; this may be a read error.

MiXCR was run by TCRdb on the 5' RACE reads, yielding one entry per CDR3 protein. The sample carries hundreds of thousands of distinct CDR3 sequences, more than 25% recorded once. Germline CDR1 is MDHEN and CDR2 is SYDVKM. The CDR3 is 12 amino acids. Study-level results: Shared environment remains a possible cause of twin similarity.

J is TRBJ2-1 and V is TRBV28; D is perhaps TRBD2 (5 bases). Specimen: PBMCs. The receptor was derived from a woman aged 18-49 years in good health. CDR3 DNA sequence: TGTGCCAGCAGTTTTGGAGGCCATGATCAGTTCTTC. It translates to CASSFGGHDQFF.